The entry below gives a single TCR beta chain sequence along with its context. Researchers took lesional scalp punch biopsies and peripheral blood from people who were alopecia areata patients. The sample comes from a study of CD8+ T cells in alopecia areata. The CDR3 runs 12 residues. V was pared by 5 bases and J by 5 bases, with 12 bases between. Germline CDR1 is GTSNPN and CDR2 is SVGIG (reference sequence). RNA extraction was followed by reverse transcription into cDNA, which acted as the sequencing template. Sequencing used immunoSEQ multiplex PCR; TCRdb keeps in-frame clones, though not all of them. The sample records roughly 140,000 clones, approximately 53% being singletons.

The receptor's source is a human donor with alopecia areata. The specimen comprised CD8+ T cells sorted from blood, sampled at week 0. The chain is built from TRBV30 and TRBJ1-1; weak D call: TRBD1 (6 bases). CDR3: CAWFRGRTEAFF. The CDR3 DNA follows: TGTGCCTGGTTCAGGGGACGGACTGAAGCTTTCTTT.